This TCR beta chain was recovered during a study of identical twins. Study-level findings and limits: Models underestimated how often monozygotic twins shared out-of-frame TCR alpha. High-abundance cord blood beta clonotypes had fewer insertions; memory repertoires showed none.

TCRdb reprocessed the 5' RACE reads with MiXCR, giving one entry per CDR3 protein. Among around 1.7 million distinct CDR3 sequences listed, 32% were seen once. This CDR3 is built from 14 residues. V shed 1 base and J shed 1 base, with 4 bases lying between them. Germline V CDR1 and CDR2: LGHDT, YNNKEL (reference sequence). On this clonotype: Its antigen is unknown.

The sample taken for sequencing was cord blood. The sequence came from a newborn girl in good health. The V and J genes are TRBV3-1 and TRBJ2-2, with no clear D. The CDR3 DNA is TGTGCCAGCAGCCAAGGGGAGAACACCGGGGAGCTGTTTTTT. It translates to CASSQGENTGELFF.